The 21 T cell receptor beta chains listed next were all sequenced from one sample in a study of PD-L1 blockade in urothelial cancer. Using immunoSEQ multiplex PCR, the repertoire was profiled, and TCRdb retains in-frame clones only, with some absent. The sample yields fewer than 75,000 clones, roughly 80% seen once. This material consisted of PBMCs, taken around atezolizumab (anti-PD-L1) treatment. These receptor sequences come from a man aged 65 to 85 with urothelial cancer.

The chain uses TRBV6-6 and TRBJ2-7, with 13 bases matching TRBD2. The V segment lost 5 bases and the J segment 4 bases; nucleotides outside the gene matches: 5. This CDR3 comprises 15 residues. Germline CDR1 MNHNY, CDR2 SVGAGI (reference sequence). As DNA, the CDR3 is TGTGCCAGCAGTCCCGGGACTAGCGGGAAATACGAGCAGTACTTC. Residues: CASSPGTSGKYEQYF.

The rearrangement uses TRBV21-1 and TRBJ1-4. TRBV21-1 is a known pseudogene. The CDR3 is made up of 16 amino acids. As DNA, the CDR3 is TGTGCCAGCAGCGAGGGTTGCCCCAAAATTAATGAAAAACTGTTTTTT. Translating it yields CASSEGCPKINEKLFF.

The CDR3: CATSSPMGGYLTEAFF. CDR3 DNA: TGTGCCACCAGCAGTCCTATGGGGGGGTATTTGACTGAAGCTTTCTTT. The V call is TRBV15, the J call TRBJ1-1; weak D call: TRBD1 (5 bases). Deletions cut 3 bases from V and 5 bases from J, with 19 bases between. CDR3 length: 16 residues. CDR1 LNHNV and CDR2 YYDKDF come from the germline V gene (reference sequence).

The chain has TRBV27 and TRBJ1-1; maybe TRBD1 (6 bases). The CDR3 is made up of 13 amino acids. CDR1 and CDR2 from the germline V gene are MNHEY and SMNVEV (reference sequence). Trimming removed 5 bases at V and 1 base at J, with 8 bases between. The CDR3 here is CASSPGENTEAFF. The CDR3 DNA follows: TGTGCCAGCAGTCCAGGGGAGAACACTGAAGCTTTCTTT.

J is TRBJ2-3 and V is TRBV4-1; maybe TRBD2 (5 bases). CDR3 length: 14 residues. CDR1 is MGHRA, CDR2 YSYEKL, per germline. The ends were cut back, 0 bases at V and 4 bases at J, with 8 bases in the middle. CDR3 bases: TGCGCCAGCAGCCAAGATACTAGACCAGATACGCAGTATTTT. Residues: CASSQDTRPDTQYF.

The chain combines TRBV7-3 with TRBJ2-5; D is unclear. Trimming cost V 3 bases and J 5 bases, with 10 bases left between them. The CDR3 sequence is 13 residues long. Per the germline V gene, CDR1 is SGHTA and CDR2 is FQGTGA. The CDR3 sequence: CASSFGYYETQYF. The CDR3 region has the DNA TGTGCCAGCAGCTTTGGGTACTATGAGACCCAGTACTTC.

The rearrangement joins TRBV19 to TRBJ2-7, with 9 bases fitting TRBD1. The ends lost 3 bases at V and 3 bases at J; junction bases unmatched: 3. The CDR3 spans 14 residues. Germline V gene lookup returns CDR1 LNHDA and CDR2 SQIVND (reference sequence). The CDR3 region has the DNA TGTGCCAGTAGTATGGACAGGGGCGGCTACGAGCAGTACTTC. Protein sequence: CASSMDRGGYEQYF.

CDR3 bases: TGTGCCAGCAGTCTCGGACAGGGGCTCGGCTACACCTTC. It specifies CASSLGQGLGYTF. The chain has TRBV6-6 and TRBJ1-2; 9 bases are shared with TRBD1. The J segment lost 8 bases and the V segment lost 5 bases, leaving 6 bases of the junction unmatched. The CDR3 runs to 13 residues. CDR1 and CDR2 (germline): MNHNY, SVGAGI (reference sequence).

This clone was seen a few times. The V call is TRBV7-8, the J call TRBJ2-1, with 12 bases lining up with TRBD2. The CDR3 runs to 15 residues. Trimming cost V 5 bases and J 5 bases; bases outside gene matches: 4. Germline V CDR1 and CDR2: SGHVS, FQNEAQ. This CDR3 is CASSPTSGRHNEQFF. The CDR3 coding sequence is TGTGCCAGCAGCCCTACTAGCGGGAGGCACAATGAGCAGTTCTTC.

The V gene is TRBV6-1, the J gene TRBJ2-6, with D possibly TRBD1 on 6 matching bases. Germline values: CDR1 MNHNS, CDR2 SASEGT. The CDR3 is 15 amino acids. V lost 5 bases and J 0 bases, leaving 8 bases between the germline ends. The chain's CDR3 is CASSRDNSGANVLTF. The CDR3 bases are TGTGCCAGCAGTAGGGACAACTCTGGGGCCAACGTCCTGACTTTC.

The count of this clone is one. This chain links TRBV7-3 with TRBJ2-5, with TRBD2 matching 11 bases. CDR3 length: 15 residues. Trimming at V came to 5 bases and at J to 4 bases, leaving 6 bases not matched to a gene. Germline CDR1 SGHTA, CDR2 FQGTGA. CDR3 DNA: TGTGCCAGCAGCATGACTAGCGGGAAATCAGAGACCCAGTACTTC. As protein: CASSMTSGKSETQYF. Based on the CDR3 plus reference TRBV7-3 and TRBJ2-5, the full variable domain is GAGVSQTPSNKVTEKGKYVELRCDPISGHTALYWYRQSLGQGPEFLIYFQGTGAADDSGLPNDRFFAVRPEGSVSTLKIQRTERGDSAVYLCASSMTSGKSETQYFGPGTRLLVL.

The chain combines TRBV18 with TRBJ2-1; possible D gene TRBD2, 6 bases. The V gene lost 2 bases and the J gene lost 4 bases, with 12 bases spanning the gap. Germline V gene data show CDR1 as KGHSH and CDR2 as LQKENI. This CDR3 region has 15 residues. DNA of the CDR3: TGTGCCAGCTCACCAGGGACTCCTTTGTACAATGAGCAGTTCTTC. Encoded protein: CASSPGTPLYNEQFF.

This clone showed up just once. The CDR3 nucleotides are TGTGCCAGCAGCAAGGCCCGGACAGGGGGTGAAGACATTCAGTACTTC. It specifies CASSKARTGGEDIQYF. V and J are TRBV5-4 and TRBJ2-4; 10 bases align to TRBD1. Germline CDR1 is SGHNT and CDR2 is YYREEE (reference sequence). Trimming took 4 bases from V and 8 from J; bases not matched to a gene: 12. There are 16 residues in the CDR3.

This rearrangement joins TRBV29-1 to TRBJ2-7; the D gene is possibly TRBD2 (6 bases). Trimming cost V 6 bases and J 0 bases, with 15 bases left between them. The CDR3 has 14 amino acids. Per germline, CDR1 SQVTM and CDR2 ANQGSEA. The CDR3 region is CSVVNPTSSYEQYF. CDR3 coding DNA: TGCAGCGTCGTAAATCCGACTAGCTCCTACGAGCAGTACTTC.

The chain recombines TRBV2 with TRBJ2-3; TRBD1 agrees at 9 bases. Germline V lookup: CDR1 SNHLY, CDR2 FYNNEI. This CDR3 has 14 amino acids. With V trimmed by 4 bases and J by 2 bases, 1 base remained unmatched. DNA of the CDR3: TGTGCCAGCAGTGCACAGGGGGCCACAGATACGCAGTATTTT. Encoded protein: CASSAQGATDTQYF.

This clone came up once. This chain connects TRBV28 to TRBJ2-3; 8 positions agree with TRBD2. The CDR3 loop spans 18 amino acids. Germline V gene lookup returns CDR1 MDHEN and CDR2 SYDVKM. The V gene end was trimmed by 7 bases and the J gene end by 4 bases; junction bases not matched to a gene: 19. CDR3: CASTPPWTSPTGADTQYF. Written as DNA, the CDR3 is TGTGCCAGCACCCCCCCATGGACTAGCCCTACTGGCGCAGATACGCAGTATTTT.

This clone was counted a few times. This rearrangement joins TRBV2 to TRBJ1-4; 9 nucleotides match TRBD1. The CDR3 is 13 amino acids. Per the germline V gene, CDR1 is SNHLY and CDR2 is FYNNEI. J gave up 8 bases and V 6 bases, and 4 bases lay outside the gene matches. The CDR3 spells CASRRGTGEKLFF. CDR3 nucleotide sequence: TGTGCCAGCAGGAGGGGGACAGGGGAAAAACTGTTTTTT.

The V call is TRBV5-1, the J call TRBJ1-3; 11 bases map to TRBD1. This CDR3 spans 18 amino acids. V lost 5 bases to trimming and J lost 0 bases; unmatched junction nucleotides: 10. Germline CDR1 reads SGHRS; CDR2 reads YFSETQ. CDR3 residues: CASRRGQGGLSSGNTIYF. Here the CDR3 DNA reads TGCGCCAGCAGGAGGGGACAGGGGGGGCTCAGCTCTGGAAACACCATATATTTT.

This rearrangement joins TRBV2 to TRBJ2-5; D possibly corresponds to TRBD1 (6 bases). Trimming cost V 4 bases and J 5 bases, with 17 bases left between them. The CDR3 sequence is 15 residues long. CDR1 is SNHLY, CDR2 FYNNEI, per germline. The CDR3 DNA reads TGTGCCAGCAGTGGAGTCAGGGGCGGAATGGAGACCCAGTACTTC. It encodes CASSGVRGGMETQYF.

This clone was picked up a small number of times. The chain couples TRBV6-1 to TRBJ1-3; 8 nucleotides match TRBD1. The CDR3 is 13 amino acids. Germline values: CDR1 MNHNS, CDR2 SASEGT. The ends lost 7 bases at V and 4 bases at J; junction bases unmatched: 3. The DNA of the CDR3 is TGTGCCAGCAACCGGGACAGGGGAAACACCATATATTTT. This gives the protein CASNRDRGNTIYF.

V and J are TRBV9 and TRBJ2-5; TRBD2 aligns across 9 bases. This CDR3 has 17 residues. Germline-derived CDR1 and CDR2 are SGDLS and YYNGEE. V lost 0 bases and J lost 9; bases outside the gene matches: 15. The DNA for the CDR3 is TGTGCCAGCAGCGTAGCGTCTAGCGGGGTTGCAAGCGGGGCCCAGTACTTC. It translates to CASSVASSGVASGAQYF.